The T cell receptor (beta chain) under discussion was sequenced for a study of T cell responses to AZD1222 COVID-19 vaccine. TCRdb's copy holds only in-frame clones and misses some; the assay was immunoSEQ multiplex PCR. The table includes over 95,000 clones, around 87% detected once. With regard to this clone: No antigen is known for it.

Study results and caveats: Sampling captured repertoires only after the peak T cell response. A reported finding is that nearly half of spike-specific TCRs target unmutated variant regions. Donor demographics were predominantly white British with a female majority; clonal diversity may be underestimated.

The length of the CDR3 is 15 residues. Germline assignment: CDR1 LGHDT and CDR2 YNNKEL (reference sequence). V dropped 3 bases and J dropped 3 bases, with 14 bases sitting between them. This chain uses TRBV3-1 (or the pseudogene TRBV3-2) with TRBJ2-5; weak D call: TRBD1 (6 bases). This clonotype originated in an adult in good health. Sample: peripheral blood, taken on day 0 of AZD1222 vaccination. In DNA form, the CDR3 reads TGTGCCAGCAGCCATATACAGGGTCGAAAAGAGACCCAGTACTTC. Its translation: CASSHIQGRKETQYF.